Shown below are 30 T cell receptor beta chains from a single sample sequenced in a study of CD8 T cells in ankylosing spondylitis. Findings and caveats of the study: Fewer than 10 highly homologous variants formed a TCR beta motif that appeared characteristic of ankylosing spondylitis blood.

The antigens of these receptors remain unknown. TCRdb re-called the 5' RACE reads with MiXCR, one entry per CDR3 protein. The sample lists approximately 540,000 distinct CDR3 sequences, about 13% occurring once. Sequencing was carried out using blood, either unsorted or a sorted T cell fraction (not recorded which). Source of these receptors: a male donor with ankylosing spondylitis.

Many counts were recorded for this clonotype. The chain employs TRBV20-1 and TRBJ2-2; 7 positions match TRBD2. Germline lookup yields CDR1 DFQATT and CDR2 SNEGSKA (reference sequence). V was pared by 6 bases and J by 0 bases, with 7 bases of the junction left unmatched. The CDR3 runs 15 residues. The CDR3 protein is CSATPSGTNTGELFF. CDR3 nucleotides: TGCAGTGCCACTCCTAGCGGAACGAACACCGGGGAGCTGTTTTTT.

This clonotype was counted at least ten times. The chain carries TRBV5-1 and TRBJ2-3; 8 bases align to TRBD1. The ends lost 3 bases at V and 0 bases at J; junction bases unmatched: 3. This CDR3 contains 15 residues. From germline, CDR1 is SGHRS and CDR2 YFSETQ. Here the CDR3 reads CASSSTGDSTDTQYF. Written as DNA, the CDR3 is TGCGCCAGCAGCTCGACAGGGGATAGCACAGATACGCAGTATTTT.

This clonotype has a handful of counts. V usage is TRBV7-9 and J usage is TRBJ1-4; 7 nucleotides line up with TRBD1. J lost 8 bases, V lost 6 bases, and 9 bases had no gene match. The CDR3 runs 14 residues. Germline V gives CDR1 SEHNR, CDR2 FQNEAQ (reference sequence). CDR3 protein: CASSDTGTEEKLFF. Here the CDR3 DNA reads TGTGCCAGCAGTGACACCGGGACAGAAGAAAAACTGTTTTTT.

This rearrangement joins TRBV20-1 to TRBJ2-7; 7 bases map to TRBD2. The CDR3 is made up of 17 amino acids. V shed 0 bases, J shed 2 bases, and the junction held 13 bases outside the gene matches. Germline lookup yields CDR1 DFQATT and CDR2 SNEGSKA (reference sequence). CDR3 sequence (DNA): TGCAGTGCTAGAGATCTATGGACAAGCGGGACCCCCTACGAGCAGTACTTC. This gives the protein CSARDLWTSGTPYEQYF.

A few counts support this clonotype. The chain recombines TRBV5-1 with TRBJ2-2; D remains unclear. Germline V CDR1 and CDR2: SGHRS, YFSETQ. The CDR3 totals 14 residues. Trimming removed 4 bases from V and 1 base from J, with 8 bases in between. The CDR3 coding sequence is TGCGCCAGCAGCGTCGGAGTGAACACCGGGGAGCTGTTTTTT. Its protein is CASSVGVNTGELFF.

Only a few counts were recorded for this clonotype. The chain joins TRBV7-2 to TRBJ1-1; TRBD1 agrees at 7 bases. The CDR3 has 14 residues. The V gene end was trimmed by 6 bases and the J gene end by 4 bases; junction bases not matched to a gene: 8. The germline gives CDR1 SGHTA, CDR2 FQGNSA. As DNA, the CDR3 is TGTGCCAGCAGTGATCAAGGGGGCCCCACTGAAGCTTTCTTT. Its translation is CASSDQGGPTEAFF.

This clonotype was counted a few times. The chain employs TRBV27 and TRBJ2-2; 9 bases agree with TRBD2. Losses at the gene ends were 3 bases for V and 4 bases for J; bases not matched to a gene: 9. CDR1 is MNHEY and CDR2 is SMNVEV in the germline V gene (reference sequence). This CDR3 is 17 amino acids long. CDR3 coding DNA: TGTGCCAGCAGTTTTTTTGTCGGACTAGCGTTCACCGGGGAGCTGTTTTTT. Translating gives CASSFFVGLAFTGELFF.

This clonotype has more than one count but fewer than ten. The chain is built from TRBV11-2 and TRBJ2-1, with 10 positions matching TRBD1. Looked up from germline, CDR1 is SGHAT and CDR2 is FQNNGV. V trimming: 6 bases; J trimming: 4 bases; junction bases outside the gene matches: 6. This CDR3 spans 15 amino acids. This CDR3 reads CASRSTGGAYNEQFF. The CDR3 DNA reads TGTGCCAGCAGATCGACAGGGGGCGCATACAATGAGCAGTTCTTC.

This chain connects TRBV4-1 to TRBJ2-3, with 9 nucleotides matching TRBD2. V trimming: 1 base; J trimming: 5 bases; junction bases outside the gene matches: 10. The germline CDR1 and CDR2 sequences are MGHRA and YSYEKL. The CDR3 length is 17 residues. As DNA, the CDR3 is TGCGCCAGCAGCCAAGGGCCCCAAGCGGGAGGAATAGATACGCAGTATTTT. Translating gives CASSQGPQAGGIDTQYF.

This chain connects TRBV7-6 to TRBJ2-2; 10 nucleotides agree with TRBD2. The V and J ends lost 1 base and 2 bases, in that order; junction bases with no gene match: 7. The CDR3 is 18 residues long. The V gene's germline CDR1 is SGHVS and CDR2 FNYEAQ. The CDR3 coding sequence is TGTGCCAGCAGCTTAGGAGCGGGAGGGCCCGATAACACCGGGGAGCTGTTTTTT. It codes for CASSLGAGGPDNTGELFF.

Concerning this clonotype: Mismatch with germline at one junction end may stem from a read error. This chain links TRBV7-9 with TRBJ1-1, with D perhaps matching TRBD1 (5 bases). The V gene's germline CDR1 is SEHNR and CDR2 FQNEAQ (reference sequence). The CDR3 loop spans 14 amino acids. The CDR3 DNA reads as TGTGCCAGCAGCCGGACACTTAAGAACACTGAAGCTTCCTTT. Translation gives CASSRTLKNTEASF.

The sample holds many counts of this clonotype. This rearrangement joins TRBV4-2 to TRBJ2-3; TRBD1 aligns across 10 bases. This CDR3 contains 16 residues. From germline, CDR1 is LGHNA and CDR2 YNFKEQ. Unmatched junction bases numbered 3, after V lost 0 bases and J lost 3 bases. DNA for the CDR3: TGTGCCAGCAGCCAAGATCAGGACAGGGGGACAGATACGCAGTATTTT. Encoded protein: CASSQDQDRGTDTQYF.

In its sample, this clonotype was seen a few times. The chain has TRBV7-6 and TRBJ1-2, with D unresolved. Germline assignment: CDR1 SGHVS and CDR2 FNYEAQ. The CDR3 consists of 14 residues. V lost 4 bases to trimming and J lost 1 base, with 10 bases between them. In nucleotides, the CDR3 is TGTGCCAGCAGCTCCCCCGGGGTTAACTATGGCTACACCTTC. Translating it yields CASSSPGVNYGYTF.

CDR3 coding DNA: TGTGCCAGCAGTGAAAGTTGGGGGGTAGATACGCAGTATTTT. Its protein is CASSESWGVDTQYF. This chain connects TRBV2 to TRBJ2-3, with D possibly being TRBD2 (6 bases). In germline, CDR1 is SNHLY, CDR2 FYNNEI. The CDR3 contains 14 residues. Trimming stripped 2 bases from V and 5 bases from J, with 11 bases between.

This clonotype was counted between two and nine times. The CDR3 protein is CSAREGGNEKLFF. CDR3 DNA sequence: TGCAGTGCTAGGGAGGGGGGTAATGAAAAACTGTTTTTT. The chain joins TRBV20-1 to TRBJ1-4; possible D gene TRBD1, 6 bases. V was pared by 3 bases and J by 4 bases, with 9 bases between. This CDR3 has 13 amino acids. The germline gives CDR1 DFQATT, CDR2 SNEGSKA (reference sequence).

The V call is TRBV11-2, the J call TRBJ2-7; D call uncertain. The CDR3 runs to 15 residues. Germline CDR1 and CDR2: SGHAT and FQNNGV. V dropped 5 bases and J dropped 0 bases, with 14 bases sitting between them. The CDR3 sequence: CASSVISVDSYEQYF. The CDR3 region has the DNA TGTGCCAGCAGCGTTATAAGCGTGGACTCCTACGAGCAGTACTTC.

As DNA, the CDR3 is TGTGCCAGTACTCTTGGGTCTCCTCGGGACGGCTACACCTTC. Residues: CASTLGSPRDGYTF. V is TRBV19 and J is TRBJ1-2, with TRBD1 as a possible D gene (5 bases). The CDR3 spans 14 residues. V dropped 7 bases and J dropped 8 bases, with 20 bases sitting between them. Germline CDR1 and CDR2: LNHDA and SQIVND (reference sequence). Together with reference TRBV19 and TRBJ1-2, the CDR3 gives the full variable domain: DGGITQSPKYLFRKEGQNVTLSCEQNLNHDAMYWYRQDPGQGLRLIYYSQIVNDFQKGDIAEGYSVSREKKESFPLTVTSAQKNPTAFYLCASTLGSPRDGYTFGSGTRLTVV.

The V and J genes are TRBV3-1 and TRBJ2-3; D call uncertain. Trimming removed 2 bases at V and 7 bases at J, with 4 bases between. The CDR3 totals 11 residues. The germline CDR1 and CDR2 sequences are LGHDT and YNNKEL (reference sequence). DNA of the CDR3: TGTGCCAGCAGCCAATCTCATACGCAGTATTTT. It specifies CASSQSHTQYF.

Ten or more counts support this clonotype. The genes are TRBV7-9 and TRBJ2-3; no clear D gene. Germline-derived CDR1 and CDR2 are SEHNR and FQNEAQ (reference sequence). This CDR3 spans 12 amino acids. V lost 5 bases and J 10 bases, leaving 13 bases between the germline ends. CDR3 in amino acids: CASSPAQIPQYF. In nucleotides, the CDR3 is TGTGCCAGCAGCCCCGCTCAGATTCCGCAGTATTTT.

The chain couples TRBV5-1 to TRBJ2-1; 9 nucleotides match TRBD2. The V gene end was trimmed by 2 bases and the J gene end by 2 bases; junction bases not matched to a gene: 5. This CDR3 has 16 residues. The germline V gene encodes CDR1 SGHRS and CDR2 YFSETQ. Here the CDR3 reads CASSFRLAEAYNEQFF. The CDR3 DNA reads TGCGCCAGCAGCTTTCGACTAGCGGAGGCCTACAATGAGCAGTTCTTC.

V is TRBV20-1 and J is TRBJ2-7; a possible D gene is TRBD1 (6 bases). Germline V gene sequence: CDR1 DFQATT, CDR2 SNEGSKA (reference sequence). The CDR3 extends over 13 amino acids. V dropped 8 bases and J dropped 3 bases, with 17 bases sitting between them. Written as DNA, the CDR3 is TGCAGTCCTCACTCCCGGACAGACTACGAGCAGTACTTC. Its translation is CSPHSRTDYEQYF.

This clonotype was observed a few times. This chain's CDR3 is CASRATSAGELFF. The DNA for the CDR3 is TGTGCCAGCAGGGCTACTAGCGCCGGGGAGCTGTTTTTT. The chain employs TRBV2 and TRBJ2-2; 7 bases align to TRBD2. V trimming: 6 bases; J trimming: 6 bases; junction bases outside the gene matches: 4. Per germline, CDR1 SNHLY and CDR2 FYNNEI. The CDR3 contains 13 residues.

This clonotype was seen a few times. The chain links TRBV10-1 to TRBJ2-4, with TRBD2 matching 9 bases. After removal of 0 bases from V and 4 bases from J, the junction contained 1 base not matched to a gene. CDR3 length: 15 residues. Per the germline V gene, CDR1 is WNHNN and CDR2 is SYGVQD (reference sequence). The CDR3 protein is CASSESSGRKNIQYF. The CDR3 coding sequence is TGCGCCAGCAGTGAGTCAAGCGGGAGGAAAAACATTCAGTACTTC.

The chain employs TRBV20-1 and TRBJ2-7; 9 bases match TRBD2. Per germline, CDR1 DFQATT and CDR2 SNEGSKA (reference sequence). With 3 bases clipped from V and 4 bases from J, the junction kept 4 bases outside the gene matches. CDR3 length: 13 amino acids. CDR3 protein: CSASTSGWYEQYF. For the CDR3, the DNA is TGCAGTGCTAGCACTAGCGGGTGGTACGAGCAGTACTTC.

In its sample, this clonotype was seen a few times. The CDR3 protein is CSASNKYGYTF. In DNA form, the CDR3 reads TGCAGTGCTAGCAACAAGTACGGGTACACCTTC. The V call is TRBV20-1, the J call TRBJ1-2; unclear D gene. This CDR3 has 11 amino acids. Germline V gene data show CDR1 as DFQATT and CDR2 as SNEGSKA (reference sequence). V lost 3 bases to trimming and J lost 11 bases, with 13 bases between them.

The genes are TRBV6-4 and TRBJ2-1, with 9 bases fitting TRBD1. The CDR3 runs 16 residues. CDR1 is MRHNA, CDR2 SNTAGT, per germline. V shed 5 bases and J 0 bases; nucleotides not matched to a gene: 5. The CDR3 protein is CASSKQGANSYNEQFF. The CDR3 nucleotides read TGTGCCAGCAGTAAACAGGGGGCCAACTCCTACAATGAGCAGTTCTTC.

This clonotype was picked up a small number of times. The chain couples TRBV27 to TRBJ1-6, with 7 positions matching TRBD1. Germline V gene lookup returns CDR1 MNHEY and CDR2 SMNVEV (reference sequence). The CDR3 contains 15 residues. V was pared by 3 bases and J by 7 bases, with 6 bases of the junction left unmatched. CDR3 sequence: CASSFQGVVNSPLHF. The CDR3 region has the DNA TGTGCCAGCAGTTTCCAGGGGGTGGTGAATTCACCCCTCCACTTT.

V usage is TRBV6-1 and J usage is TRBJ2-7; possible D gene TRBD2, 5 bases. Germline V lookup: CDR1 MNHNS, CDR2 SASEGT. This CDR3 has 13 residues. V shed 2 bases and J shed 5 bases, with 10 bases lying between them. The DNA of the CDR3 is TGTGCCAGCAGTGAAATTGGAGCGGACGAGCAGTACTTC. It specifies CASSEIGADEQYF.

The genes are TRBV7-2 and TRBJ2-1; D is unresolved. V was cut by 2 bases and J by 2 bases, with 13 bases left in between. This CDR3 is built from 16 residues. Germline V gene data show CDR1 as SGHTA and CDR2 as FQGNSA. For the CDR3, the DNA is TGTGCCAGCAGCTTAAGCAACAGTGGTGCCTACAATGAGCAGTTCTTC. Translating gives CASSLSNSGAYNEQFF.

This clonotype turned up a few times. The chain couples TRBV27 to TRBJ1-5; tentative D call: TRBD1 (6 bases). The V end lost 4 bases, the J end lost 5 bases, and 21 bases lay between the germline ends. Germline CDR1 and CDR2: MNHEY and SMNVEV (reference sequence). The CDR3 loop spans 17 amino acids. This CDR3 is CASSYSAETGRYQPQHF. The CDR3 DNA is TGTGCCAGCAGTTATAGTGCGGAAACAGGGCGTTATCAGCCCCAGCATTTT.